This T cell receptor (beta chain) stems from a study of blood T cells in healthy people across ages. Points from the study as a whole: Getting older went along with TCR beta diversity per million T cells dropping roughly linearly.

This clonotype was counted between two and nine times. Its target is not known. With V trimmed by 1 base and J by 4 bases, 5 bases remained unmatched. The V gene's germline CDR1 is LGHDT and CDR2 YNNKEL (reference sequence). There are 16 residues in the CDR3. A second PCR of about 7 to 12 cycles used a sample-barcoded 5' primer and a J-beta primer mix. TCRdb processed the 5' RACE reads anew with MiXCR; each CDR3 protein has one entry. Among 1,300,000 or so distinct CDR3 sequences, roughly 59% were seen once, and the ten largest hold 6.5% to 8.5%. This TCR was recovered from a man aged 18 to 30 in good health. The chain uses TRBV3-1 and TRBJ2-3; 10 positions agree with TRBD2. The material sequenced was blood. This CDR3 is CASSQGMGLASDTQYF. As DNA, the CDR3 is TGTGCCAGCAGCCAAGGGATGGGACTAGCGTCAGATACGCAGTATTTT.